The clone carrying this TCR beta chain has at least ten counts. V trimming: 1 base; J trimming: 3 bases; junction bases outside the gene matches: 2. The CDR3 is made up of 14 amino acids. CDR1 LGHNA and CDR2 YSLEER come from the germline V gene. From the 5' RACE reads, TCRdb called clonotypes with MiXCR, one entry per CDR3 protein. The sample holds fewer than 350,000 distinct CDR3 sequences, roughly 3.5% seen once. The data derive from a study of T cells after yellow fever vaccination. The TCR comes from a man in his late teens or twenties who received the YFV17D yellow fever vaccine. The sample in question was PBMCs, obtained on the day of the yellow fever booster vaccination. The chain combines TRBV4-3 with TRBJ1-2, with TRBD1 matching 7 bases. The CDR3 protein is CASSQVGGDYGYTF. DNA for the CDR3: TGCGCCAGCAGCCAAGTAGGGGGCGACTATGGCTACACCTTC.